These T cell receptor beta chains were read from a single sample in a study of OX40 agonist ivuxolimab in advanced cancers. Clones were sequenced by immunoSEQ multiplex PCR, and TCRdb holds only the in-frame ones, with some missing. This sample has over 50,000 clones; approximately 90% occur once, and the top ten carry about 1.6%. The sample consisted of CD4+ or CD8+ T cells sorted from blood, taken in a trial of the OX40 agonist ivuxolimab. These TCRs come from an adult with an advanced solid tumor such as melanoma, head and neck, liver or kidney cancer. The CDR3 runs from the conserved cysteine through the conserved F or W. D genes are given only for firm matches. Size is omitted from some rows. Given values are once, few, many or a class for expanded clones.

abundance	v_gene	d_gene	j_gene	CDR3nt	CDR3aa
once	TRBV13	TRBD1	TRBJ1-3	TGTGCCAGCAGCCCAGGGGGGGACCGTGTTGGAAACACCATATATTTT	CASSPGGDRVGNTIYF
-	TRBV9	-	TRBJ2-2	TGTGCCAGCAGTGCCGGGACGGCGAACACCGGGGAGCTGTTTTTT	CASSAGTANTGELFF
-	TRBV5-6	TRBD1	TRBJ2-5	TGTGCCAGCAGCCCGGACAGGCCAACGGAGACCCAGTACTTC	CASSPDRPTETQYF
-	TRBV4-2	TRBD1	TRBJ1-5	TGTGCCAGCAGCCAAGACTGGGACAGGGCTCAGCCCCAGCATTTT	CASSQDWDRAQPQHF
-	TRBV5-1	-	TRBJ2-5	TGCGCCAGCAGCCCAACAGGGTACCAAGAGACCCAGTACTTC	CASSPTGYQETQYF
-	TRBV6-5	TRBD1	TRBJ2-1	TGTGCCAGCAGTTTCGGGACAGGAGCCTACAATGAGCAGTTCTTC	CASSFGTGAYNEQFF
-	TRBV9	-	TRBJ2-5	TGTGCCAGCAGCGTAGAAGGCAGCCAAGAGACCCAGTACTTC	CASSVEGSQETQYF
-	TRBV27	-	TRBJ1-5	TGTGCCAGCAGCCCCCGGGACGCCTACAATCAGCCCCAGCATTTT	CASSPRDAYNQPQHF
-	TRBV2	TRBD1	TRBJ2-5	TGTGCCAGCACCGACAGGGTTGGGGAGACCCAGTACTTC	CASTDRVGETQYF
once	TRBV5-1	TRBD2	TRBJ2-1	TGCGCCAGCAGCTATCCGACTAGCGGGGGGCCGTACTCCTACAATGAGCAGTTCTTC	CASSYPTSGGPYSYNEQFF
-	TRBV4-1	-	TRBJ2-3	TGCGCCAGCAGCCAAGACGGGACGAGTACGCAGTATTTT	CASSQDGTSTQYF
-	TRBV27	-	TRBJ1-5	TGTGCCAGCGGTCAGGGGCAGGGCAATCAGCCCCAGCATTTT	CASGQGQGNQPQHF
-	TRBV27	TRBD1	TRBJ1-1	TGTGCCAGCAGCCAACGGGGGACAGTCATGAACACTGAAGCTTTCTTT	CASSQRGTVMNTEAFF
-	TRBV5-1	-	TRBJ2-5	TGCGCCAGCAGCTCCTTGTTCGATGGAGAGACCCAGTACTTC	CASSSLFDGETQYF
-	TRBV19	-	TRBJ2-1	TGTGCCAGTAGTATACGTGGGGCGAGGGGGGGATCCTACAATGAGCAGTTCTTC	CASSIRGARGGSYNEQFF
-	TRBV6-6	-	TRBJ2-7	TGTGCCAGCAGTTCCCAGACAGATAGGACCTACGAGCAGTACTTC	CASSSQTDRTYEQYF
-	TRBV5-5	-	TRBJ2-1	TGTGCCAGCAGCTTGTCCAGCAGGAATGAGCAGTTCTTC	CASSLSSRNEQFF
once	TRBV6-1	TRBD1	TRBJ1-5	TGTGCCAGCAGTGAAACCCCCAGACAGGGGGGCAATCAGCCCCAGCATTTT	CASSETPRQGGNQPQHF
-	TRBV7-2	-	TRBJ2-3	TGTGCCAGCAGCTTCATCGGCAGCACAGATACGCAGTATTTT	CASSFIGSTDTQYF
-	TRBV28	TRBD1	TRBJ1-2	TGTGCCAGCAGTTCCCCGGGACAGTTTATCCTTGGCTACACCTTC	CASSSPGQFILGYTF
-	TRBV7-3	-	TRBJ2-6	TGTGCCAGCAGCCCCCGGACATCCTTGGAAGCCAACGTCCTGACTTTC	CASSPRTSLEANVLTF
-	TRBV15	TRBD2	TRBJ2-3	TGTGCCACCAGCAGAGAAGGACTAGGACGCACGCAGTATTTT	CATSREGLGRTQYF